The 20 T cell receptor beta chains in this list originate from one sample, sequenced in a study of CD8+ T cells in alopecia areata. As to treatment: oral pan-JAK inhibitor, 5-10 mg twice daily. RNA was extracted and reverse transcribed into cDNA as the sequencing template. Only in-frame clones appear in the TCRdb table, and some are missing; sequencing was by immunoSEQ multiplex PCR. The data show approximately 200,000 clones, with roughly 44% seen just once and around 2.5% held by the top ten. Sequenced material: CD4+ T cells sorted from blood, taken at approximately week 36, from a patient treated with tofacitinib. These receptors all come from a human donor with alopecia areata.

This clone appeared a few times. The chain uses TRBV2 and TRBJ2-1; 8 bases match TRBD2. The junction had 5 bases not matched to a gene; V was cut back by 5 bases and J by 2 bases. The CDR3 has 15 amino acids. Germline V gives CDR1 SNHLY, CDR2 FYNNEI. CDR3 in DNA: TGTGCCAGCAGTCGGGGGGGCCCCACCTACAATGAGCAGTTCTTC. It translates to CASSRGGPTYNEQFF. Drawing the rest from reference TRBV2 and TRBJ2-1, the complete variable domain is EPEVTQTPSHQVTQMGQEVILRCVPISNHLYFYWYRQILGQKVEFLVSFYNNEISEKSEIFDDQFSVERPDGSNFTLKIRSTKLEDSAMYFCASSRGGPTYNEQFFGPGTRLTVL.

The chain combines TRBV4-3 with TRBJ1-1; D is unresolved. Germline lookup yields CDR1 LGHNA and CDR2 YSLEER. The length of the CDR3 is 15 residues. V lost 2 bases, J lost 1 base, and 11 bases lay in between. The CDR3 region is CASSQTSGPNTEAFF. DNA of the CDR3: TGCGCCAGCAGCCAAACGTCGGGCCCGAACACTGAAGCTTTCTTT.

The rearrangement joins TRBV10-3 to TRBJ1-2; D is possibly TRBD1 (5 bases). The V end lost 0 bases, the J end lost 0 bases, and 8 bases lay between the germline ends. The CDR3 runs 15 residues. Germline values: CDR1 ENHRY, CDR2 SYGVKD. The CDR3 region is CAISESTGTNYGYTF. In nucleotides, the CDR3 is TGTGCCATCAGTGAGTCTACAGGTACTAACTATGGCTACACCTTC.

This clone has only one observation. V usage is TRBV30 and J usage is TRBJ2-1; D call uncertain. Trimming pared 0 bases from V and 12 bases from J, leaving 12 bases between. The CDR3 has 12 residues. Germline V gene sequence: CDR1 GTSNPN, CDR2 SVGIG (reference sequence). Written as DNA, the CDR3 is TGTGCCTGGAGTGTACGGCTCGCCGGGCAGTTCTTC. Amino acids: CAWSVRLAGQFF.

This clone was observed many times. V gene TRBV5-6 combines with J gene TRBJ2-3; 10 nucleotides match TRBD1. Germline values: CDR1 SGHDT, CDR2 YYEEEE. Losses at the gene ends were 6 bases for V and 3 bases for J; bases not matched to a gene: 4. This CDR3 has 14 residues. CDR3 bases: TGTGCCAGCACCCGGACAGGGGGTACAGATACGCAGTATTTT. This translates into CASTRTGGTDTQYF.

The rearrangement joins TRBV18 to TRBJ2-5; no reliable D call. There are 12 residues in the CDR3. Germline values: CDR1 KGHSH, CDR2 LQKENI. V lost 2 bases to trimming and J lost 4 bases, with 5 bases between them. The CDR3 nucleotides are TGTGCCAGCTCACCAGCCCTAGAGACCCAGTACTTC. This encodes CASSPALETQYF.

The chain links TRBV6-5 to TRBJ1-1, with D perhaps TRBD1 (6 bases). Germline V gene data show CDR1 as MNHEY and CDR2 as SVGAGI. The CDR3 length is 15 residues. The V end was cut by 4 bases, the J end by 1 base, with 13 bases between. The CDR3 here is CASSFRTARNTEAFF. As DNA, the CDR3 is TGTGCCAGCAGTTTCAGGACAGCAAGGAACACTGAAGCTTTCTTT.

This clone occurred a few times. This chain joins TRBV30 and TRBJ2-7; D perhaps matches TRBD2 (5 bases). The CDR3 contains 13 residues. Germline CDR1 GTSNPN, CDR2 SVGIG (reference sequence). CDR3 sequence (DNA): TGTGCAGCTAACAGCGGAAGGTTCTACGAGCAGTACTTC. Its protein is CAANSGRFYEQYF.

This clone has a count of ten or more. The chain recombines TRBV4-2 with TRBJ2-7; no reliable D call. This CDR3 region has 11 residues. Deletions cut 0 bases from V and 3 bases from J, with 0 bases between. CDR1 is LGHNA, CDR2 YNFKEQ, per germline. CDR3 sequence: CASSQDYEQYF. The CDR3 region has the DNA TGTGCCAGCAGCCAAGACTACGAGCAGTACTTC.

The chain combines TRBV18 with TRBJ1-4; D gene ambiguous. Germline CDR1 is KGHSH and CDR2 is LQKENI. The CDR3 is 13 residues long. V gave up 2 bases and J gave up 3 bases, with 4 bases separating them. The CDR3 DNA reads as TGTGCCAGCTCACCATGGGCTAATGAAAAACTGTTTTTT. Translation gives CASSPWANEKLFF.

In its sample, this clone was seen a few times. This rearrangement joins TRBV4-2 to TRBJ2-4; TRBD2 is a possible D gene (6 bases). Germline CDR1 is LGHNA and CDR2 is YNFKEQ. The ends were cut back, 0 bases at V and 5 bases at J, with 11 bases in the middle. The CDR3 contains 15 residues. CDR3 bases: TGTGCCAGCAGCCAAGATCGGGGCGGGGAAAACATTCAGTACTTC. Amino acid sequence: CASSQDRGGENIQYF.

V and J are TRBV29-1 and TRBJ2-2; TRBD2 matches 7 bases. Germline V lookup: CDR1 SQVTM, CDR2 ANQGSEA. This CDR3 region has 15 residues. Trimming at V came to 4 bases and at J to 2 bases, leaving 7 bases not matched to a gene. The CDR3 reads CSVVSREINTGELFF. Here the CDR3 DNA reads TGCAGCGTTGTGTCGCGGGAGATTAACACCGGGGAGCTGTTTTTT.

This clone was picked up a small number of times. This chain connects TRBV30 to TRBJ2-5; D possibly corresponds to TRBD2 (6 bases). CDR1 GTSNPN and CDR2 SVGIG come from the germline V gene (reference sequence). Trimming removed 0 bases from V and 5 bases from J, with 16 bases in between. CDR3 length: 15 amino acids. The CDR3 nucleotides read TGTGCCTGGAGTGTAACCTTTGCGGGGTCGGAGACCCAGTACTTC. This encodes CAWSVTFAGSETQYF. Filled out from reference TRBV30 and TRBJ2-5, the complete variable domain reads SQTIHQWPATLVQPVGSPLSLECTVEGTSNPNLYWYRQAAGRGLQLLFYSVGIGQISSEVPQNLSASRPQDRQFILSSKKLLLSDSGFYLCAWSVTFAGSETQYFGPGTRLLVL.

This clone was counted between two and nine times. The V gene is TRBV29-1, the J gene TRBJ1-2, with D hard to call. Trimming removed 7 bases from V and 0 bases from J, with 15 bases in between. This CDR3 spans 14 amino acids. Germline V lookup: CDR1 SQVTM, CDR2 ANQGSEA. The CDR3 sequence is CSAMVVRANYGYTF. CDR3 DNA: TGCAGCGCAATGGTGGTACGGGCTAACTATGGCTACACCTTC.

This chain links TRBV2 with TRBJ1-1; no reliable D call. The CDR3 consists of 13 residues. CDR1 and CDR2 from the germline V gene are SNHLY and FYNNEI. V lost 6 bases to trimming and J lost 4 bases, with 12 bases between them. CDR3 residues: CASREGEATEAFF. CDR3 DNA sequence: TGTGCCAGCAGGGAGGGCGAGGCCACTGAAGCTTTCTTT.

This clone was seen only a few times. The rearrangement links TRBV25-1 to TRBJ1-4; D ambiguous. Per germline, CDR1 MGHDK and CDR2 SYGVNS. Trimming took 5 bases from V and 6 from J, leaving 7 bases between them. The CDR3 extends over 12 amino acids. The CDR3: CASSRYDEKLFF. The CDR3 coding sequence is TGTGCCAGCAGTCGGTATGATGAAAAACTGTTTTTT.

V gene TRBV30 combines with J gene TRBJ2-1, with unresolved D. There are 14 residues in the CDR3. In germline, CDR1 is GTSNPN, CDR2 SVGIG (reference sequence). Trimming cost V 4 bases and J 0 bases, with 10 bases left between them. CDR3 loop: CAWNGRNSYNEQFF. The CDR3 region has the DNA TGTGCCTGGAACGGACGGAACTCCTACAATGAGCAGTTCTTC.

CDR3 nucleotides: TGTGCCTGGAGGCTAGCGGGAGGGTACAATGAGCAGTTCTTC. Translation gives CAWRLAGGYNEQFF. The gene calls are TRBV30 and TRBJ2-1; 12 nucleotides agree with TRBD2. Germline V lookup: CDR1 GTSNPN, CDR2 SVGIG (reference sequence). V shed 3 bases and J 4 bases; nucleotides not matched to a gene: 1. The CDR3 totals 14 residues.

The V and J genes are TRBV5-4 and TRBJ2-7; TRBD2 matches at 8 bases. V gave up 4 bases and J gave up 0 bases; unmatched junction bases: 3. This CDR3 region has 14 residues. Germline V gene data show CDR1 as SGHNT and CDR2 as YYREEE (reference sequence). CDR3 DNA: TGTGCCAGCAGCCGGGGGGGACTCTCCTACGAGCAGTACTTC. This translates into CASSRGGLSYEQYF.

This clone was observed a handful of times. The V gene is TRBV29-1, the J gene TRBJ2-3, with 7 positions matching TRBD2. The length of the CDR3 is 13 residues. CDR1 and CDR2 from the germline V gene are SQVTM and ANQGSEA. Trimming removed 5 bases from V and 1 base from J; junction bases left unmatched: 3. Here the CDR3 DNA reads TGCAGCGTTCAGGGAGGGGGCACAGATACGCAGTATTTT. As protein: CSVQGGGTDTQYF.